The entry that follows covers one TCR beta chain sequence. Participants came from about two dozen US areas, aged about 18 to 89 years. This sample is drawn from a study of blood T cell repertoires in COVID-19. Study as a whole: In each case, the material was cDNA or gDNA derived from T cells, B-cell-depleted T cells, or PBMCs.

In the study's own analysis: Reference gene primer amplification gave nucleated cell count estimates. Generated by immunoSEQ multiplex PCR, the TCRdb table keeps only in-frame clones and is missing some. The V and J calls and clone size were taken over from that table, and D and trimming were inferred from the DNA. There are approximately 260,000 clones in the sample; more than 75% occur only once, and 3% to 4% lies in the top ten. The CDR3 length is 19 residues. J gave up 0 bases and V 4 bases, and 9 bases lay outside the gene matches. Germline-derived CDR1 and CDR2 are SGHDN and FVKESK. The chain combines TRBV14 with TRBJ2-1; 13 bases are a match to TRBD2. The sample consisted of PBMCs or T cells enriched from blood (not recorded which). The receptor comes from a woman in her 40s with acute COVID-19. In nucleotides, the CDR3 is TGTGCCAGCAGCCTCGGACTAGCGGGAGCAGTTAGCTCCTACAATGAGCAGTTCTTC. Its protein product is CASSLGLAGAVSSYNEQFF. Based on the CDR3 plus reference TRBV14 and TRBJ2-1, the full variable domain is EAGVTQFPSHSVIEKGQTVTLRCDPISGHDNLYWYRRVMGKEIKFLLHFVKESKQDESGMPNNRFLAERTGGTYSTLKVQPAELEDSGVYFCASSLGLAGAVSSYNEQFFGPGTRLTVL.